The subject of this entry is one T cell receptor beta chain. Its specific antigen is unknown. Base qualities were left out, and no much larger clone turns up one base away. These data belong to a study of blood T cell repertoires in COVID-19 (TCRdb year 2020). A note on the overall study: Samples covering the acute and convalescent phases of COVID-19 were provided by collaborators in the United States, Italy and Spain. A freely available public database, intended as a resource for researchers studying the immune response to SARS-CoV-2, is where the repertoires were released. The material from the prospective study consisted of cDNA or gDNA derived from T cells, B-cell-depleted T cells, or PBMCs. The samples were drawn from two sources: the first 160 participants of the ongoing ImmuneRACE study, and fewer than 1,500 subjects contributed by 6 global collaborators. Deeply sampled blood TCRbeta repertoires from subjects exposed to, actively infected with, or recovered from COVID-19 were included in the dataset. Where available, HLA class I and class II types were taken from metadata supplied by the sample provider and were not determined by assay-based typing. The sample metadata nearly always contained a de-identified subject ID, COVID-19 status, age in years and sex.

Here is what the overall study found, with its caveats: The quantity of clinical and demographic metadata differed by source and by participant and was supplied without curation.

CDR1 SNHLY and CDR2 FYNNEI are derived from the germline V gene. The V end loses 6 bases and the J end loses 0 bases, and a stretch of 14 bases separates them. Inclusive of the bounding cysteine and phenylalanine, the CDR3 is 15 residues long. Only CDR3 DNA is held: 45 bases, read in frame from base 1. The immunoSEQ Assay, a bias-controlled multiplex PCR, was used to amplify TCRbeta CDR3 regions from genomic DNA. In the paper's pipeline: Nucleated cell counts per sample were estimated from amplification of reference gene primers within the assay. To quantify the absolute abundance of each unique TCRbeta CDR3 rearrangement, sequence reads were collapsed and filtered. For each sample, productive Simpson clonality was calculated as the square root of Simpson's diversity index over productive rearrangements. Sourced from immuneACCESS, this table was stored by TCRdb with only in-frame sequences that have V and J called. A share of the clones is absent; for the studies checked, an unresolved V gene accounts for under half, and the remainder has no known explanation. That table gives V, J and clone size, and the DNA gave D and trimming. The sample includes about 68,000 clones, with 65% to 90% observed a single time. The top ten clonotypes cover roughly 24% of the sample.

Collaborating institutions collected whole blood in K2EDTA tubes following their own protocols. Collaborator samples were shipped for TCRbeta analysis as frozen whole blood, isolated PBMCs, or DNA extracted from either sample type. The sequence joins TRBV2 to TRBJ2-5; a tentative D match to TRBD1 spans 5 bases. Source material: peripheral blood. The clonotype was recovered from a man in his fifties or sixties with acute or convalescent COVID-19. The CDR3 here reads CASSPFQGNQETQYF. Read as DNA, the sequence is TGTGCCAGCAGCCCATTCCAGGGCAACCAAGAGACCCAGTACTTC. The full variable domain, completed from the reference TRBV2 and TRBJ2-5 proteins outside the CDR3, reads EPEVTQTPSHQVTQMGQEVILRCVPISNHLYFYWYRQILGQKVEFLVSFYNNEISEKSEIFDDQFSVERPDGSNFTLKIRSTKLEDSAMYFCASSPFQGNQETQYFGPGTRLLVL.